The clone carrying this T cell receptor beta chain was recorded a few times. Its antigen is not known. Germline CDR1 and CDR2: LGHDT and YNNKEL (reference sequence). Trimming removed 6 bases at V and 8 bases at J, with 16 bases between. The CDR3 spans 13 residues. Primers used in a second PCR of roughly 6 to 11 cycles were a sample-barcoded 5' primer and a J-beta primer mix. TCRdb used MiXCR to reprocess the 5' RACE reads, holding one entry per CDR3 protein. The sample has some 900,000 distinct CDR3 sequences, 40% to 60% seen once; the top ten hold under 15%. These data come from a study of blood T cells in healthy people across ages. Overall study findings and caveats: Donor CMV status, an unknown factor, possibly confounded changes in expanded clonotypes. Estimates drawn from one million T cells were deemed to understate diversity.

The TCR comes from a man in his thirties or forties in good health. V usage is TRBV3-1 and J usage is TRBJ1-2; tentatively, D is TRBD1 (6 bases). The specimen was blood. The CDR3 nucleotides are TGTGCCAGCAGTCCCGACAGGATCGGAGGCTACACCTTC. Residues: CASSPDRIGGYTF.